The rows below give T cell receptor beta chains drawn from one sample of a study of T cell responses to AZD1222 COVID-19 vaccine. Method: immunoSEQ multiplex PCR; TCRdb's copy keeps in-frame clones and lacks some. Counted here are approximately 120,000 clones, 75% to 90% occurring once; the ten biggest clones make up around 10%. The sequencing used peripheral blood, collected on day 0 of MenACWY control vaccination. The receptor source for this set is an adult in good health. Both conserved end residues are part of each CDR3. D genes are given only for firm matches. Clone size is not always given. Where it is, it says once, few, many or a class for expanded clones.

>TRBV2|.|TRBJ2-5|.
CASSRGGETQYF
TGTGCCAGTTCGCGGGGCGGAGAGACCCAGTACTTC
>TRBV6-5|.|TRBJ1-2|.
CASSYREGYYGYTF
TGTGCCAGCAGTTACAGGGAGGGTTACTATGGCTACACCTTC
>TRBV9|.|TRBJ1-1|.
CASSVADPLGLERTEAFF
TGTGCCAGCAGCGTAGCTGACCCCCTGGGGCTAGAAAGGACTGAAGCTTTCTTT
>TRBV7-8|.|TRBJ2-2|.
CASSSTGSTGELFF
TGTGCCAGCAGCAGTACAGGGTCCACCGGGGAGCTGTTTTTT
>TRBV3-1/TRBV3-2|TRBD1|TRBJ1-6|.
CASSQGVRQGNTSPLHF
TGTGCCAGCAGCCAAGGGGTCCGACAGGGTAATACATCACCCCTCCACTTT
>TRBV24-1|.|TRBJ2-7|.
CATSDSNTHEQYF
TGTGCCACCAGTGACTCAAACACGCACGAGCAGTACTTC
>TRBV19|TRBD1|TRBJ1-1|.
CASSIVRDSEAFF
TGTGCCAGTAGTATAGTGAGGGACAGTGAAGCTTTCTTT
>TRBV12-5|TRBD1|TRBJ1-6|.
CASGLVPDRGGSPLHF
TGTGCTAGTGGTTTGGTACCTGACAGGGGAGGTTCACCCCTCCACTTT
>TRBV30|TRBD1|TRBJ1-2|.
CAWSQGDYYTF
TGTGCCTGGAGTCAGGGGGATTACTACACCTTC
>TRBV19|.|TRBJ2-3|.
CASSMGGASSPTDTQYF
TGTGCCAGTAGTATGGGGGGGGCTAGCAGCCCCACAGATACGCAGTATTTT
>TRBV7-2|TRBD2|TRBJ2-3|.
CASSLASGTTDTQYF
TGTGCCAGCAGCTTAGCTAGCGGGACAACAGATACGCAGTATTTT
>TRBV11-2|.|TRBJ1-2|.
CASSLAGSNGYTF
TGTGCCAGCAGCTTAGCAGGATCCAATGGCTACACCTTC
>TRBV30|.|TRBJ2-3|.
CAWSASSRSDTQYF
TGTGCCTGGAGTGCCTCCTCGAGGTCAGATACGCAGTATTTT
>TRBV6-2/TRBV6-3|.|TRBJ2-7|once
CASSQVYYEQYF
TGTGCCAGCAGTCAAGTTTACTACGAGCAGTACTTC
>TRBV2|TRBD1|TRBJ1-2|.
CASSSEGQGVGIFGYTF
TGTGCCAGCAGTTCTGAAGGGCAGGGGGTCGGCATTTTTGGCTACACCTTC
>TRBV7-8|.|TRBJ1-3|.
CASSLDSNPIYF
TGTGCCAGCAGCCTAGACTCAAATCCCATATATTTT
>TRBV11-2|.|TRBJ2-3|.
CASSSLPTDTQYF
TGTGCCAGCAGCTCCCTCCCCACAGATACGCAGTATTTT
>TRBV4-2|.|TRBJ1-1|.
CASSQGSNTEAFF
TGTGCCAGCAGCCAAGGGTCTAACACTGAAGCTTTCTTT
>TRBV11-1|TRBD1|TRBJ2-7|.
CASGSGTDYSYEQYF
TGTGCCAGCGGATCCGGGACAGATTACTCCTACGAGCAGTACTTC
>TRBV2|TRBD1|TRBJ1-2|.
CASTRDRVDGYTF
TGTGCCAGCACCCGGGACAGGGTCGATGGCTACACCTTC
>TRBV27|.|TRBJ2-2|.
CASSLIGPTPGELFF
TGTGCCAGCAGTTTAATAGGACCAACCCCCGGGGAGCTGTTTTTT
>TRBV10-3|.|TRBJ2-7|.
CAIRAEVEQYF
TGTGCCATCAGGGCCGAGGTTGAGCAGTACTTC
>TRBV2|.|TRBJ1-4|.
CAIRFGGAEKLFF
TGTGCCATCAGGTTCGGGGGTGCTGAAAAACTGTTTTTT
>TRBV13|TRBD1|TRBJ1-3|.
CASSIRQGDGNTIYF
TGTGCCAGCAGCATAAGACAGGGGGATGGAAACACCATATATTTT
>TRBV11-3|.|TRBJ1-5|.
CASSTGGEQPQHF
TGTGCCAGCAGCACCGGTGGGGAGCAGCCCCAGCATTTT
>TRBV4-2|.|TRBJ1-3|.
CASSQVGTGNTIYF
TGTGCCAGCAGCCAAGTAGGCACTGGAAACACCATATATTTT
>TRBV4-2|TRBD2|TRBJ2-1|.
CASSQASRLAGVDEEQFF
TGTGCCAGCAGCCAAGCCTCCCGCCTAGCGGGAGTTGATGAGGAGCAGTTCTTC
>TRBV12-3/TRBV12-4|.|TRBJ1-2|.
CASSLVDYGYTF
TGTGCCAGCAGTTTAGTTGACTATGGCTACACCTTC
>TRBV5-6|TRBD1|TRBJ1-1|.
CASSPDRAMVATEAFF
TGTGCCAGCAGCCCGGACAGGGCGATGGTGGCCACTGAAGCTTTCTTT
>TRBV7-8|.|TRBJ2-3|.
CASSLLTTSTDTQYF
TGTGCCAGCAGCTTACTGACAACTAGCACAGATACGCAGTATTTT
>TRBV19|TRBD1|TRBJ1-4|.
CASSTGQTVGEKLFF
TGTGCCAGTAGTACGGGACAGACCGTAGGTGAAAAACTGTTTTTT
>TRBV4-2|TRBD1|TRBJ2-2|.
CASSLHQGAPGELFF
TGTGCCAGCAGCCTTCACCAGGGGGCGCCCGGGGAGCTGTTTTTT
>TRBV7-2|.|TRBJ2-3|once
CASSLRAQRSTDTQYF
TGTGCCAGCAGCTTGCGAGCCCAACGTAGCACAGATACGCAGTATTTT
>TRBV27|TRBD1|TRBJ2-1|.
CASSRWTGHNEQFF
TGTGCCAGCAGTCGCTGGACAGGGCACAATGAGCAGTTCTTC
>TRBV6-5|TRBD1|TRBJ2-2|.
CASRLQGLVAGELFF
TGTGCCAGCAGACTACAGGGGTTGGTAGCCGGGGAGCTGTTTTTT
>TRBV4-3|.|TRBJ2-2|.
CASSQSPAGERNTGELFF
TGCGCCAGCAGCCAATCACCCGCAGGGGAACGTAACACCGGGGAGCTGTTTTTT
>TRBV30|.|TRBJ2-5|.
CAWSETETQYF
TGTGCCTGGAGTGAAACGGAGACCCAGTACTTC
>TRBV11-3|TRBD2|TRBJ2-7|.
CASSSTSGYEQYF
TGTGCCAGCAGCTCGACTAGCGGATACGAGCAGTACTTC
>TRBV27|.|TRBJ2-1|once
CASSFVRGWSYNEQFF
TGTGCCAGCAGTTTTGTCCGGGGGTGGTCCTACAATGAGCAGTTCTTC
>TRBV9|.|TRBJ1-4|.
CASSGPRGTTNEKLFF
TGTGCCAGCAGCGGGCCTCGGGGGACAACTAATGAAAAACTGTTTTTT
>TRBV6-5|.|TRBJ2-7|.
CASIRQSSSYEQYF
TGTGCCAGCATTAGACAGTCCAGCTCCTACGAGCAGTACTTC
>TRBV30|TRBD1|TRBJ1-1|.
CAWSTGQGVTEAFF
TGTGCCTGGAGTACAGGACAGGGGGTCACTGAAGCTTTCTTT
>TRBV7-2|TRBD2|TRBJ2-3|once
CASSPSRGRALDTQYF
TGTGCCAGCAGCCCATCTCGCGGGAGGGCCTTGGATACGCAGTATTTT
>TRBV18|TRBD2|TRBJ2-1|.
CASSPLTSGRVNEQFF
TGTGCCAGCTCACCACTGACTAGCGGGAGGGTGAATGAGCAGTTCTTC
>TRBV6-4|.|TRBJ2-2|.
CASSEGLNTGELFF
TGTGCCAGCAGTGAAGGCTTAAACACCGGGGAGCTGTTTTTT